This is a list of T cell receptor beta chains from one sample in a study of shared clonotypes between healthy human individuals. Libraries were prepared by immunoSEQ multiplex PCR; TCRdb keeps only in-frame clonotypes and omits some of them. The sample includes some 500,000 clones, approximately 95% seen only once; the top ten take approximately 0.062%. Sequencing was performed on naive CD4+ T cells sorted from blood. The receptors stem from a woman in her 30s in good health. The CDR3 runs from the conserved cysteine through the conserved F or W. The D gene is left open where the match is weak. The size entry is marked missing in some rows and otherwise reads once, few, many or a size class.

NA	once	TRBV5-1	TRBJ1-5	TGCGCCAGCAGCTTGGACAGTACCAATCAGCCCCAGCATTTT	CASSLDSTNQPQHF
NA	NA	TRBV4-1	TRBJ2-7	TGCGCCAGCAGCCCCTACCCGACAGGGACTTCCTACGAGCAGTACTTC	CASSPYPTGTSYEQYF
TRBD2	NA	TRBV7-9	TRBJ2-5	TGTGCCAGCAGCACGGGACTAGCGGGAGTAACGGGAGAGACCCAGTACTTC	CASSTGLAGVTGETQYF
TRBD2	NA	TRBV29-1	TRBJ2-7	TGCAGCGTTGGACTAGCGGGAGGGCCCACCTACGAGCAGTACTTC	CSVGLAGGPTYEQYF
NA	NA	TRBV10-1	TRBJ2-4	TGCGCCAGCAGTGAGTCTTGGTTTAACATTCAGTACTTC	CASSESWFNIQYF
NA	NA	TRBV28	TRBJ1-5	TGTGCCAGCAGTTCCCCCCTAGACAGGCGGGAACAGCCCCAGCATTTT	CASSSPLDRREQPQHF
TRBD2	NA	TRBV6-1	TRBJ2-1	TGTGCCAGCAAGAGCGGGGGGGGATACAATGAGCAGTTCTTC	CASKSGGGYNEQFF
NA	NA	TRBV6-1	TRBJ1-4	TGTGCCAGCAGGGGTAGGGCGTCAACTAATGAAAAACTGTTTTTT	CASRGRASTNEKLFF
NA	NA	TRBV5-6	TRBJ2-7	TGTGCCAGCAGCTTAAGAGGGATAGTGTACGAGCAGTACTTC	CASSLRGIVYEQYF
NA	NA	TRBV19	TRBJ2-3	TGTGCCAGTAGTATAGTTGGAGGGTCGGATACGCAGTATTTT	CASSIVGGSDTQYF
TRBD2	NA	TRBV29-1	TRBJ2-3	TGCAGCGTATTTATCGACCTAGCGGGAGGAGGGGATACGCAGTATTTT	CSVFIDLAGGGDTQYF
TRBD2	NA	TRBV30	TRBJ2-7	TGTGCCTGGAGTGGGGGTCTAGCGGGAGTGGGTTACGAGCAGTACTTC	CAWSGGLAGVGYEQYF
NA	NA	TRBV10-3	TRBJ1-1	TGTGCCATCAGTGGGATGGGGAACACTGAAGCTTTCTTT	CAISGMGNTEAFF
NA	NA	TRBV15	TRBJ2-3	TGTGCCACCAGCAGAGATCGAGCCCCAGATACGCAGTATTTT	CATSRDRAPDTQYF
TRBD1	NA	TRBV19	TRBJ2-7	TGTGCCAGTAGTGGAGGACAGGGACGCGAGCAGTACTTC	CASSGGQGREQYF
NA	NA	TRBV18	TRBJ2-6	TGTGCCAGCTCACTCAATCCGGGACATCTGTCTTTGGCCAACGTCCTGACTTTC	CASSLNPGHLSLANVLTF
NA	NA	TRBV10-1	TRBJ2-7	TGCGCCAGCAGTGAGGACGGGATCAACGAGCAGTACTTC	CASSEDGINEQYF
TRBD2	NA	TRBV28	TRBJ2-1	TGTGCCAGCAGTTTGGGACTAGCGGGGAGTCGGAATGAGCAGTTCTTC	CASSLGLAGSRNEQFF
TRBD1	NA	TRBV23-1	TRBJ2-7	TGCGCCAGCAGTCAACTAAGACAGGGTAGGCCCTACGAGCAGTACTTC	CASSQLRQGRPYEQYF
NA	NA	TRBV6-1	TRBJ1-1	TGTGCCAGCACCTGGGGTTCCCCGAACACTGAAGCTTTCTTT	CASTWGSPNTEAFF
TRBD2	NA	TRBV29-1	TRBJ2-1	TGCAGCGTTGAATATGGACTAGCGGGGTACAATGAGCAGTTCTTC	CSVEYGLAGYNEQFF
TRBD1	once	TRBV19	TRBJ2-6	TGTGCCAGTAGTACCTGGGACAGCTCTGGGGCCAACGTCCTGACTTTC	CASSTWDSSGANVLTF
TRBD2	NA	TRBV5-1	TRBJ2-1	TGCGCCAGCAGCTTGGCGCCTGTCGGGAGGGCCATCAATGAGCAGTTCTTC	CASSLAPVGRAINEQFF
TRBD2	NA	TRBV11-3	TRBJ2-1	TGTGCCAGCAGCCCCGGGACTAACTACAATGAGCAGTTCTTC	CASSPGTNYNEQFF
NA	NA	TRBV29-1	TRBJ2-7	TGCAGCGTTGCGCACAGACTCAGCTACGAGCAGTACTTC	CSVAHRLSYEQYF
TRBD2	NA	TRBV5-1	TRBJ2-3	TGCGCCAGCAGCGCACCATCCGCTACTAGCGGGAGGACAGATACGCAGTATTTT	CASSAPSATSGRTDTQYF
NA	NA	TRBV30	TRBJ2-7	TGTGCCTGGAAGGTCAGCTACGAGCAGTACTTC	CAWKVSYEQYF
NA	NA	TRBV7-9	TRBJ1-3	TGTGCCAGCAGCTCCCAGGGGTATTATGGAAACACCATATATTTT	CASSSQGYYGNTIYF
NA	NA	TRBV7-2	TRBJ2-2	TGTGCCAGCAGCTTAGTCCCCTCGAACACCGGGGAGCTGTTTTTT	CASSLVPSNTGELFF
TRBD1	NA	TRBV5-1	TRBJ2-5	TGCGCCAGCAGCTGGGGGGACAGGGACCAAGAGACCCAGTACTTC	CASSWGDRDQETQYF
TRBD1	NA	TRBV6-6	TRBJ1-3	TGTGCCAGCACCCGACAGGGAAATACTGGAAACACCATATATTTT	CASTRQGNTGNTIYF
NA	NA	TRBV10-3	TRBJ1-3	TGTGCCATCAGACAGGGAGACGGAAACACCATATATTTT	CAIRQGDGNTIYF
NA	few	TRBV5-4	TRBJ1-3	TGTGCCAGCAGCTTGAAAGGGACTGGAAACACCATATATTTT	CASSLKGTGNTIYF
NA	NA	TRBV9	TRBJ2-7	TGTGCCAGCAGCGTATCCGGCGCACGGGTCTACGAGCAGTACTTC	CASSVSGARVYEQYF
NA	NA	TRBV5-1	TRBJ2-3	TGCGCCAGCAGCTTGGGGATTGGCAGCCCTAGCACAGATACGCAGTATTTT	CASSLGIGSPSTDTQYF
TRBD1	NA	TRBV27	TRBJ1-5	TGTGCCAGCAGTTTATACGGGACAAGACAGGGGCTAATTCAGCCCCAGCATTTT	CASSLYGTRQGLIQPQHF
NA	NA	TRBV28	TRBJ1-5	TGTGCCAGCAGGCGCGATCCGAATCAGCCCCAGCATTTT	CASRRDPNQPQHF
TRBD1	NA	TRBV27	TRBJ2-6	TGTGCCTCCCCCCGGACAGGGGGCAGTTCTGGGGCCAACGTCCTGACTTTC	CASPRTGGSSGANVLTF
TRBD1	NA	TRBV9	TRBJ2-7	TGTGCCAGCAGCGCGACAGGGAAAGGGGTTCGTGGCGACTTC	CASSATGKGVRGDF
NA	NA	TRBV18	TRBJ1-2	TGTGCCAGCTCACCGAGTTCAGCTAACTATGGCTACACCTTC	CASSPSSANYGYTF
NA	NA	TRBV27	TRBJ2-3	TGTGTGACAGCAGTGACGCGGACAGATACGCAGTATTTT	CVTAVTRTDTQYF
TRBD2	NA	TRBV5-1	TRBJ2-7	TGCGCCAGCAGCCTGGACGGACTAGATAAGCGCGAGCAGTACTTC	CASSLDGLDKREQYF
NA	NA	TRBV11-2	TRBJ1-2	TGTGCCAGCAGCACTCGGCCGGAGGGGGGGACCTTC	CASSTRPEGGTF
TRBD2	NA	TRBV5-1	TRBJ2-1	TGCGCCAGCAGCTTGGGGACTAGCGGGAGGGCCCATGAGCAGTTCTTC	CASSLGTSGRAHEQFF
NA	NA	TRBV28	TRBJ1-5	TGTGCCAGCAGTCGCCCTCGTCAGCCCCAGCATTTT	CASSRPRQPQHF
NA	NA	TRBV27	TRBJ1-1	TGTGCCAGCAGTTCGGGACATACAGCGGCTGAAGCTTTCTTT	CASSSGHTAAEAFF
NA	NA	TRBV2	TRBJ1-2	TGTGCCAGCAGTGAGCAGGGCTATGGCTACACCTTC	CASSEQGYGYTF
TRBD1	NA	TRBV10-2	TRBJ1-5	TGCGCCAGCAGTGATTTGGGACAGGGATACAATCAGCCCCAGCATTTT	CASSDLGQGYNQPQHF
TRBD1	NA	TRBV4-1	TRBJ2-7	TGCGCCAGCAGCCAAGTTGACGGGACAGGGTACGAGCAGTACTTC	CASSQVDGTGYEQYF